This T cell receptor (beta chain) is drawn from a study of spatial heterogeneity in lung cancer. Overall study context: Detected beta-chain sequences consistently exceeded alpha-chain sequences.

This clonotype has ten or more counts. TCRdb reprocessed the 5' RACE reads via MiXCR and lists one record per CDR3 protein. Here the sample spans 20,000 to 25,000 distinct CDR3 sequences, roughly 3% being singletons. Time point meaning: sample taken at primary tumor resection. V was shortened by 3 bases and J by 3 bases, with 14 bases between the two germline ends. There are 14 residues in the CDR3. The germline V gene has CDR1 DFQATT and CDR2 SNEGSKA (reference sequence). The sequence derives from a female donor with early-stage non-small cell lung cancer. Sequenced here: PBMCs, sampled at surgery. The chain uses TRBV20-1 and TRBJ2-5; possibly TRBD2 for D (6 bases). Here the CDR3 reads CSASPGGTEETQYF. CDR3 bases: TGCAGTGCTAGTCCTGGGGGGACGGAAGAGACCCAGTACTTC.